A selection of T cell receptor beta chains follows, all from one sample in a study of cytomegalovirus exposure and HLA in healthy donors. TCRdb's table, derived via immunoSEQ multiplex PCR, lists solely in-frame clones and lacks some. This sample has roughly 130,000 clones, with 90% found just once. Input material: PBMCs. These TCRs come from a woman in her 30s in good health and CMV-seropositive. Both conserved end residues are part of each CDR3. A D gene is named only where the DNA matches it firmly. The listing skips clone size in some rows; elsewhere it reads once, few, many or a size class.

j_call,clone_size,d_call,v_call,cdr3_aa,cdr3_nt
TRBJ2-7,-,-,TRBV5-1,CASSFAYNSGSSYEQYF,TGCGCCAGCAGCTTTGCCTACAATTCGGGGAGCTCCTACGAGCAGTACTTC
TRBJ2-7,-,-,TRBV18,CASSPTGDPYEQYF,TGTGCCAGCTCACCCACGGGGGACCCCTACGAGCAGTACTTC
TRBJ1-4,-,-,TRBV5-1,CASSLTATNEKLFF,TGCGCCAGCAGCTTAACAGCAACTAATGAAAAACTGTTTTTT
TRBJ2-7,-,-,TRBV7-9,CASSRGGPNSYEQYF,TGTGCCAGCAGCAGAGGGGGACCGAACTCCTACGAGCAGTACTTC
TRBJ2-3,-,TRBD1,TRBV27,CASSLTGSTQYF,TGTGCCAGCAGTCTGACAGGGAGTACGCAGTATTTT
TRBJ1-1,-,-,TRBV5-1,CASSQYRSWTEAFF,TGCGCCAGCAGCCAATATCGGAGTTGGACTGAAGCTTTCTTT
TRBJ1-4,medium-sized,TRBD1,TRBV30,CAWILAGGNEKLFF,TGTGCCTGGATTTTAGCAGGGGGAAACGAAAAACTGTTTTTT
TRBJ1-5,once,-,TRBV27,CASSPGLGSNQPQHF,TGTGCCAGCAGTCCAGGGTTAGGAAGCAATCAGCCCCAGCATTTT
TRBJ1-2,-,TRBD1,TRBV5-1,CASSLPTGTGDGYTF,TGCGCCAGCAGCTTACCCACCGGGACAGGTGATGGCTACACCTTC
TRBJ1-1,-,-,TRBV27,CASRQGDTEAFF,TGTGCCAGCAGACAGGGCGACACTGAAGCTTTCTTT
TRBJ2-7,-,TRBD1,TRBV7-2,CASSSQGVKTYEQYF,TGTGCCAGCAGCTCCCAGGGGGTTAAGACGTACGAGCAGTACTTC
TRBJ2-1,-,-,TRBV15,CATSRPREFVVGERGNEQFF,TGTGCCACCAGCAGACCACGGGAATTTGTGGTCGGGGAACGGGGGAATGAGCAGTTCTTC
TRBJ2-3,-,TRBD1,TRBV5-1,CASSLGTGSGTDTQYF,TGCGCCAGCAGCTTGGGGACAGGGTCGGGCACAGATACGCAGTATTTT
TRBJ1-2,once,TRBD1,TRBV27,CASSPGTGGSYGYTF,TGTGCCAGCAGTCCGGGGACAGGGGGGTCCTATGGCTACACCTTC